A selection of T cell receptor beta chains follows, all from one sample in a study of OX40 agonist ivuxolimab in advanced cancers. Data came from immunoSEQ multiplex PCR; TCRdb stores just in-frame clones and leaves some out. The repertoire consists of 75,000 to 80,000 clones, with approximately 86% occurring once and the leading ten covering around 2%. This specimen was CD4+ or CD8+ T cells sorted from blood, taken in a trial of the OX40 agonist ivuxolimab. The source of these receptors is an adult with an advanced solid tumor such as melanoma, head and neck, liver or kidney cancer. Both conserved end residues are part of each CDR3. Fields, in order: J gene, V gene, CDR3 protein.

TRBJ2-2 TRBV15 CATSRGRTDGELFF
TRBJ2-3 TRBV7-3 CASSAGLAPNTQYF
TRBJ2-3 TRBV10-2 CASSDYLAASTDTQYF
TRBJ2-7 TRBV18 CASSRARWYEQYF
TRBJ1-2 TRBV5-1 CASSLSGTTNYGYTF
TRBJ1-2 TRBV14 CASSQDRVYNYGYTF
TRBJ1-4 TRBV5-1 CASSYGTGGTGITNEKLFF
TRBJ2-1 TRBV7-9 CASSLGGRIALNEQFF
TRBJ1-5 TRBV7-3 CASSLGGIGNQPQHF
TRBJ2-2 TRBV27 CASSYHAGGGELFF
TRBJ2-7 TRBV19 CASSGRTGDYEQYF
TRBJ1-6 TRBV6-5 CASSRDRDNSPLHF
TRBJ2-1 TRBV6-1 CASSDGSGRYNEQFF
TRBJ2-7 TRBV28 CASSLRGPTYEQYF
TRBJ2-2 TRBV13 CASSPEGGTITGELFF
TRBJ2-7 TRBV6-5 CASRAGLDYEQYF
TRBJ1-2 TRBV30 CALFSGFYGYTF
TRBJ1-6 TRBV10-3 CAISESGLGDNSPLHF
TRBJ2-5 TRBV14 CASSQDLRGQETQYF
TRBJ2-2 TRBV19 CASSMGQFTGELFF
TRBJ2-7 TRBV10-2 CASKFRDRADEQYF
TRBJ2-7 TRBV9 CASSEGSSSYEQYF
TRBJ1-1 TRBV28 CASCSLGDTEAFF
TRBJ2-3 TRBV30 CAWGPGGPWSTDTQYF
TRBJ2-1 TRBV19 CASSTGAFNEQFF
TRBJ1-4 TRBV30 CAWSVNLNEKLFF
TRBJ1-5 TRBV18 CASSVLKGGGGNQPQHF
TRBJ2-3 TRBV28 CASSLLAGGDTQYF
TRBJ1-2 TRBV6-5 CASSYRIPYYGYTF
TRBJ1-2 TRBV30 CAWALDGAVYGYTF
TRBJ2-1 TRBV6-1 CASSEAGGEHNEQFF
TRBJ1-2 TRBV7-9 CASRPRGLSYGYTF
TRBJ1-1 TRBV7-2 CASSPVGDGRTEAFF
TRBJ2-7 TRBV2 CASSLRTLSYEQYF
TRBJ2-5 TRBV7-2 CASSPGRTSGKETQYF
TRBJ2-5 TRBV6-5 CASSYSMSEPPPTQYF
TRBJ1-1 TRBV14 CASSQDYGGGPRAFF
TRBJ1-4 TRBV11-3 CASSGRGHSLNEKLFF
TRBJ2-1 TRBV11-2 CASSLIWTSSRKNNEQFF
TRBJ2-7 TRBV5-4 CASSVKQGSYEQYF
TRBJ2-1 TRBV4-3 CASSRMRQGGNEQFF
TRBJ1-2 TRBV28 CASRGGANYGYTF
TRBJ2-5 TRBV11-3 CASSLTGHLQETQYF
TRBJ1-1 TRBV6-9 CASSYSLGAEAFF
TRBJ2-3 TRBV19 CASSIRSKDRAWGTDTQYF
TRBJ2-6 TRBV5-4 CASSLVSPGANVLTF
TRBJ2-6 TRBV19 CASMAGRTGANVLTF
- TRBV4-1 CASSQDFGSTPPYEQYF
TRBJ1-2 TRBV7-8 CASSPVPGAGYTF
TRBJ1-6 TRBV2 CASSGTGLPLHF
TRBJ1-1 TRBV5-1 CASGPKGPGNTEAFF